This T cell receptor (beta chain) was recovered during a study of cytomegalovirus exposure and HLA in healthy donors. Overall study findings and caveats: It was reported in a later analysis that an Asian-associated ancestry cluster showed fewer N-insertions than the approximately 670-donor mean.

13 Jbeta primers and 60 Vbeta primers were used for the PCR. Assay used: immunoSEQ multiplex PCR; TCRdb lists only in-frame clones, some missing. The data hold roughly 100,000 clones, with roughly 80% observed a single time. This clone was found once. What it binds is unknown. The receptor was derived from a man aged 40-55 years in good health and CMV-seronegative. The specimen was PBMCs.

CDR3 coding DNA: TGTGCCAGCAGCCCCCCCGGGGGGGAAGAGACCCAGTACTTC. Protein sequence: CASSPPGGEETQYF. This chain connects TRBV4-2 to TRBJ2-5, with 8 nucleotides matching TRBD2. The germline V gene encodes CDR1 LGHNA and CDR2 YNFKEQ. V trimming: 4 bases; J trimming: 3 bases; junction bases outside the gene matches: 4. This CDR3 has 14 amino acids.